The T cell receptor (beta chain) described here comes from a study of blood T cell repertoires in COVID-19. Original handling: Amplified reference gene primers provided the basis for estimating nucleated cell counts. Assay: immunoSEQ multiplex PCR; the TCRdb copy retains only in-frame clones and omits some. V and J calls and clone size are copied from that table; D and trimming were computed from the DNA. The sample has 200,000 to 300,000 clones, over 90% seen once. CDR1 is MNHEY and CDR2 is SVGAGI in the germline V gene. The CDR3 runs to 15 residues. Trimming removed 4 bases from V and 1 base from J; junction bases left unmatched: 5.

The TCR originated in a man younger than 40 with COVID-19, enrolled during active disease. The rearrangement joins TRBV6-5 to TRBJ2-7; 9 bases are shared with TRBD1. Sequences were obtained from peripheral blood. In DNA, the CDR3 is TGTGCCAGCAGTTCCGGGACAGGGAGGTCCTACGAGCAGTACTTC. Translating gives CASSSGTGRSYEQYF.